The 13 T cell receptor beta chains given below trace back to one sample, sequenced in a study of blood T cell repertoires in COVID-19 (dated by TCRdb to about 2020). Libraries came from the immunoSEQ multiplex PCR assay. The table was pulled from immuneACCESS by TCRdb, which kept in-frame rearrangements only. Such tables lose some clones; where checked, under half of the loss comes from unresolved V genes, and the rest has no known cause. For this sample the table gives more than 200,000 clones, of which 82% were detected only once. Approximately 4.9% of the sample lies in the top ten. The sample comprised peripheral blood. The receptor set was obtained from a woman aged 80 or over with active or convalescent COVID-19.

There are a few counts of this clone. The genes are TRBV29-1 and TRBJ2-7; D uncertain. The CDR3 covers 13 residues. The ends were cut back, 3 bases at V and 1 base at J, with 10 bases in the middle. Per the germline V gene, CDR1 is SQVTM and CDR2 is ANQGSEA. The CDR3 is CSVERDRSYEQYF. DNA for the CDR3: TGCAGCGTTGAGAGAGATAGATCCTACGAGCAGTACTTC.

The chain joins TRBV20-1 to TRBJ2-1; D gene ambiguous. V lost 3 bases, J lost 9 bases, and 9 bases lay in between. The CDR3 loop spans 11 amino acids. Germline V gene data show CDR1 as DFQATT and CDR2 as SNEGSKA (reference sequence). As DNA, the CDR3 is TGCAGTGCTAGCCCAGCGCTTGAGCAGTTCTTC. Residues: CSASPALEQFF.

The chain links TRBV25-1 to TRBJ1-3, with 8 bases that match TRBD1. This CDR3 has 16 amino acids. The germline V gene has CDR1 MGHDK and CDR2 SYGVNS. The junction had 7 bases not matched to a gene; V was cut back by 4 bases and J by 2 bases. CDR3: CASSGAGQEAGNTIYF. In DNA, the CDR3 is TGTGCCAGCAGTGGCGCGGGACAGGAGGCTGGAAACACCATATATTTT.

The V call is TRBV7-9, the J call TRBJ2-7, with TRBD2 identical over 7 bases. Trimming cost V 5 bases and J 0 bases; bases outside gene matches: 7. The CDR3 totals 15 residues. Per the germline V gene, CDR1 is SEHNR and CDR2 is FQNEAQ (reference sequence). CDR3 in DNA: TGTGCCAGCAGCATGAGCGGGGCCCCCTCCTACGAGCAGTACTTC. Encoded protein: CASSMSGAPSYEQYF. Using reference TRBV7-9 and TRBJ2-7 for the parts outside the CDR3, the full variable domain is DTGVSQNPRHKITKRGQNVTFRCDPISEHNRLYWYRQTLGQGPEFLTYFQNEAQLEKSRLLSDRFSAERPKGSFSTLEIQRTEQGDSAMYLCASSMSGAPSYEQYFGPGTRLTVT.

The chain uses TRBV4-1 and TRBJ2-2; TRBD2 matches 12 bases. The CDR3 is made up of 18 amino acids. The germline V gene has CDR1 MGHRA and CDR2 YSYEKL. After removal of 4 bases from V and 3 bases from J, the junction contained 9 bases not matched to a gene. Written as DNA, the CDR3 is TGCGCCAGCAGCCTATCCTTTGGACTAGCGGGGTACACCGGGGAGCTGTTTTTT. It yields the protein CASSLSFGLAGYTGELFF.

The chain joins TRBV20-1 to TRBJ1-1; no definite D call. Trimming left V 3 bases short and J 11 bases short, with 10 bases between. CDR3 size: 10 residues. CDR1 and CDR2 (germline): DFQATT, SNEGSKA (reference sequence). CDR3 sequence reads: CSAREEIAFF. DNA for the CDR3: TGCAGTGCTAGGGAGGAAATTGCTTTCTTT.

V usage is TRBV7-2 and J usage is TRBJ2-5; the D gene is possibly TRBD2 (5 bases). Trimming stripped 5 bases from V and 7 bases from J, with 20 bases between. Germline assignment: CDR1 SGHTA and CDR2 FQGNSA. There are 15 residues in the CDR3. The CDR3 coding sequence is TGTGCCAGCAGCCTTGGGCAGATAGCGTCAGGGACCCAGTACTTC. It specifies CASSLGQIASGTQYF.

The chain carries TRBV5-4 and TRBJ1-2; D might be TRBD1 (6 bases). Germline CDR1 SGHNT, CDR2 YYREEE (reference sequence). CDR3 length: 14 residues. V lost 6 bases, J lost 2 bases, and 14 bases lay in between. CDR3 amino acids: CASIRQGGNYGYTF. DNA for the CDR3: TGTGCCAGCATCCGACAAGGGGGAAACTATGGCTACACCTTC.

This clone was counted once. One end of the junction is discordant with germline, which a read error may explain. The chain recombines TRBV7-7 with TRBJ1-1; 7 bases are a match to TRBD1. The CDR3 is made up of 13 amino acids. In germline, CDR1 is SSHAT, CDR2 FNYEAQ (reference sequence). The CDR3 coding sequence is TGTGCTAGCAGCTTGGCACAGGGGACTGAAGCTTTCTTT. This sequence encodes CASSLAQGTEAFF.

V and J are TRBV25-1 and TRBJ1-1, with 7 nucleotides matching TRBD1. This CDR3 is built from 15 residues. V lost 6 bases, J lost 1 base, and 8 bases stayed unmatched. Germline-derived CDR1 and CDR2 are MGHDK and SYGVNS. DNA of the CDR3: TGTGCCAGCAGCCCTCGACAGGGTGGGAACACTGAAGCTTTCTTT. This gives the protein CASSPRQGGNTEAFF.

The chain has TRBV6-1 and TRBJ1-2, with TRBD1 as a possible D gene (6 bases). The CDR3 runs 13 residues. The V gene lost 2 bases and the J gene lost 4 bases, with 8 bases spanning the gap. Germline CDR1 MNHNS, CDR2 SASEGT. CDR3 protein: CASSETGIYGYTF. CDR3 sequence (DNA): TGTGCCAGCAGTGAAACAGGGATCTATGGCTACACCTTC.

The rearrangement links TRBV24-1 to TRBJ2-5; 8 bases are shared with TRBD1. Germline V CDR1 and CDR2: KGHDR, SFDVKD. The CDR3 covers 17 residues. The J segment lost 2 bases and the V segment lost 3 bases, leaving 10 bases of the junction unmatched. The CDR3 reads CATSDGQGRSLQETQYF. The CDR3 DNA is TGTGCCACCAGTGATGGACAGGGCCGGTCCCTTCAAGAGACCCAGTACTTC.

The rearrangement uses TRBV5-4 and TRBJ2-7; 7 bases are shared with TRBD1. V trimming: 4 bases; J trimming: 0 bases; junction bases outside the gene matches: 7. The CDR3 totals 15 residues. CDR1 SGHNT and CDR2 YYREEE come from the germline V gene (reference sequence). CDR3 DNA: TGTGCCAGCAGCCAGGGACAGATAAGCTCCTACGAGCAGTACTTC. Translation gives CASSQGQISSYEQYF.